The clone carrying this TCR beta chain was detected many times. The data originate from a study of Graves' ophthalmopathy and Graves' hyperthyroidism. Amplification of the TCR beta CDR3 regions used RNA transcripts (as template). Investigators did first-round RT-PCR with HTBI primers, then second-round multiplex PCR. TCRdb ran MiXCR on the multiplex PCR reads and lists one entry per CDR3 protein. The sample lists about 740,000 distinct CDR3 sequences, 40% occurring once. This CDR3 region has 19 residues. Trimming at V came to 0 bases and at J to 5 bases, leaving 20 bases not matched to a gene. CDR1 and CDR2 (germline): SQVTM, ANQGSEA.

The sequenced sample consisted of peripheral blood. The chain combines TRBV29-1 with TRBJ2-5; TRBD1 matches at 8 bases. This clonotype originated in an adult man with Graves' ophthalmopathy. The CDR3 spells CSVEDAGRGRFFHRETQYF. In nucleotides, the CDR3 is TGCAGCGTTGAAGATGCGGGCAGGGGGCGTTTCTTCCATCGGGAGACCCAGTACTTC.